This entry lists 11 T cell receptor beta chains sequenced from one sample in a study of shared clonotypes between healthy human individuals. TCRdb's copy holds only in-frame clones and misses some; the assay was immunoSEQ multiplex PCR. The profile shows about 680,000 clones, less than 80% of them singletons. Material for sequencing was memory CD4+ T cells sorted from blood. Subset in this sample: CD45RA-negative fraction. Receptors originate from a woman aged 25 to 39 in good health.

V gene TRBV29-1 combines with J gene TRBJ1-4, with D tentatively TRBD1 (5 bases). Trimming removed 7 bases from V and 7 bases from J, with 10 bases in between. The CDR3 contains 11 residues. Per germline, CDR1 SQVTM and CDR2 ANQGSEA. As DNA, the CDR3 is TGCAGCGCAGGGACCTCTGAAAAACTGTTTTTT. It yields the protein CSAGTSEKLFF.

J is TRBJ2-2 and V is TRBV9, with 11 bases that match TRBD2. CDR1 and CDR2 from the germline V gene are SGDLS and YYNGEE. CDR3 length equals 18 residues. With V trimmed by 2 bases and J by 1 base, 7 bases remained unmatched. CDR3 region: CASSVVLAGVQNTGELFF. For the CDR3, the DNA is TGTGCCAGCAGCGTGGTACTAGCGGGAGTTCAGAACACCGGGGAGCTGTTTTTT.

The chain links TRBV5-1 to TRBJ1-2; no clear D gene. Germline CDR1 and CDR2: SGHRS and YFSETQ. The CDR3 is 13 amino acids. Trimming took off 5 bases at V and 5 bases at J, with 13 bases between the two ends. The CDR3 bases are TGCGCCAGCAGTTCCGACGGCCTGTATGGCTACACCTTC. This encodes CASSSDGLYGYTF.

The chain employs TRBV5-4 and TRBJ2-3, with a weak D call TRBD2 (7 bases). The CDR3 has 15 residues. The V gene lost 2 bases and the J gene lost 2 bases, with 12 bases spanning the gap. The germline CDR1 and CDR2 sequences are SGHNT and YYREEE (reference sequence). The CDR3 sequence: CASSFPGGFTDTQYF. DNA of the CDR3: TGTGCCAGCAGCTTCCCGGGGGGCTTCACAGATACGCAGTATTTT.

This sequence joins TRBV10-3 and TRBJ2-3, with 9 bases identical to TRBD2. This CDR3 has 17 residues. V shed 4 bases and J 0 bases; nucleotides not matched to a gene: 8. Per germline, CDR1 ENHRY and CDR2 SYGVKD. CDR3 sequence (DNA): TGTGCCATCAGTGGGACCTGGACTAGCGATAGCACAGATACGCAGTATTTT. Translation: CAISGTWTSDSTDTQYF.

This clone turned up a few times. The chain employs TRBV5-1 and TRBJ2-2, with D perhaps TRBD1 or TRBD2 (5 bases each). The CDR3 contains 15 residues. Germline-derived CDR1 and CDR2 are SGHRS and YFSETQ. V was shortened by 7 bases and J by 4 bases, with 17 bases between the two germline ends. This chain's CDR3 is CASRLRDGATGELFF. Written as DNA, the CDR3 is TGCGCCAGCCGGCTCCGGGACGGCGCCACCGGGGAGCTGTTTTTT.

This clone was counted ten times or more. This chain uses TRBV5-6 with TRBJ2-7; possible D gene TRBD1, 5 bases. Germline CDR1 SGHDT, CDR2 YYEEEE. The CDR3 loop spans 16 amino acids. Trimming pared 4 bases from V and 6 bases from J, leaving 23 bases between. The CDR3 sequence: CASSMNGAGVLGEQYF. For the CDR3, the DNA is TGTGCCAGCAGCATGAATGGGGCAGGCGTGCTTGGCGAGCAGTACTTC.

V usage is TRBV30 and J usage is TRBJ2-2, with D possibly matching TRBD2 (6 bases). The CDR3 sequence is 15 residues long. Between the trimmed V and J ends, which lost 6 bases and 2 bases, there was a span of 16 bases. Germline V gene data show CDR1 as GTSNPN and CDR2 as SVGIG (reference sequence). The CDR3 DNA reads TGTGCCTGCCCAGGGACTGGGGGTAACACCGGGGAGCTGTTTTTT. Protein sequence: CACPGTGGNTGELFF.

The CDR3: CAISRGQDGEKLFF. Written as DNA, the CDR3 is TGTGCCATCAGTAGAGGACAGGACGGTGAAAAACTGTTTTTT. This rearrangement joins TRBV10-3 to TRBJ1-4; 7 bases map to TRBD1. After removal of 5 bases from V and 7 bases from J, the junction contained 7 bases not matched to a gene. Germline V gene sequence: CDR1 ENHRY, CDR2 SYGVKD. The CDR3 spans 14 residues.

This sequence joins TRBV25-1 and TRBJ2-1; 12 bases agree with TRBD2. The germline V gene encodes CDR1 MGHDK and CDR2 SYGVNS. Unmatched junction bases numbered 9, after V lost 6 bases and J lost 9 bases. CDR3 length: 15 residues. CDR3 sequence reads: CASRFRLAGVLEQFF. The DNA for the CDR3 is TGTGCCAGCAGGTTTCGACTAGCGGGAGTTCTTGAGCAGTTCTTC. Full variable domain (missing parts from reference TRBV25-1 and TRBJ2-1): EADIYQTPRYLVIGTGKKITLECSQTMGHDKMYWYQQDPGMELHLIHYSYGVNSTEKGDLSSESTVSRIRTEHFPLTLESARPSHTSQYLCASRFRLAGVLEQFFGPGTRLTVL.

Of note for this clone: This CDR3 is also generated by other DNA sequences in the sample. V gene TRBV7-2 combines with J gene TRBJ2-1; 11 nucleotides match TRBD1. The germline V gene has CDR1 SGHTA and CDR2 FQGNSA. This CDR3 has 17 amino acids. V lost 5 bases and J lost 3; bases outside the gene matches: 9. CDR3 region: CASSLDSGTGGYNEQFF. The CDR3 nucleotides read TGTGCCAGCAGCCTGGATTCCGGGACAGGGGGCTACAATGAGCAGTTCTTC.